This TCR beta chain is from a study of blood T cell repertoires in COVID-19. Study information: PBMCs, B-cell-depleted T cells, or T cells provided the cDNA or gDNA that made up the material.

The CDR3 loop spans 15 amino acids. Germline loops: CDR1 MNHEY, CDR2 SVGAGI. Trimming left V 2 bases short and J 0 bases short, with 8 bases between. This table comes from immunoSEQ multiplex PCR, and its TCRdb copy is limited to in-frame clones, with some not included. The sample includes around 300,000 clones, 80% to 90% of them seen just once. Sequencing was performed on PBMCs or T cells enriched from blood (not recorded which). The chain links TRBV6-5 to TRBJ1-3; D remains ambiguous. This receptor was taken from a woman younger than 35 who had recovered from COVID-19. The CDR3 DNA sequence: TGTGCCAGCAGTTACAACAGCTTCTCTGGAAACACCATATATTTT. Its translation: CASSYNSFSGNTIYF.